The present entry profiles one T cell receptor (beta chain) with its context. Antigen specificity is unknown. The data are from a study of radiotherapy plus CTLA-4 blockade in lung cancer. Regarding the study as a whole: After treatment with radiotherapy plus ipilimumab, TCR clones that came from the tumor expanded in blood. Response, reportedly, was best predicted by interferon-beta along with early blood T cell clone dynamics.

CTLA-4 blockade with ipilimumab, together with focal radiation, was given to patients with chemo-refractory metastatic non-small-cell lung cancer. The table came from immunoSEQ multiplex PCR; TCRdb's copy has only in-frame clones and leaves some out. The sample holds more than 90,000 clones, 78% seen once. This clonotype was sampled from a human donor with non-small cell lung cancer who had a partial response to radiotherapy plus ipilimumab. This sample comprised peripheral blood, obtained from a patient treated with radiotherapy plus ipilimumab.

Here the CDR3 DNA reads TGTGCCAGCAGTTTAAGGGCGGACAGGGGCCATGGCTACACCTTC. As protein: CASSLRADRGHGYTF. The chain has TRBV28 and TRBJ1-2; 9 positions agree with TRBD1. V lost 2 bases to trimming and J lost 6 bases; unmatched junction nucleotides: 7. The CDR3 is 15 residues long. From germline, CDR1 is MDHEN and CDR2 SYDVKM.